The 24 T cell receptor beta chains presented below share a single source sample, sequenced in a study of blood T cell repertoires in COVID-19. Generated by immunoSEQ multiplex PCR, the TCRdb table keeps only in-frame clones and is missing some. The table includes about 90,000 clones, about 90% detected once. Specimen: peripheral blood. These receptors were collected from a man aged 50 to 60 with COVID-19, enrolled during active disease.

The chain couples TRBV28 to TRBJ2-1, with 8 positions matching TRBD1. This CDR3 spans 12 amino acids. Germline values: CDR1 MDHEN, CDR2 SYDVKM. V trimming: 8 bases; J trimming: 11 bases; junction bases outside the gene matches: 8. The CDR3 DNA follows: TGTGCCAGCGTAACCGGGACAGGAAAGCAGTTCTTC. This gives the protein CASVTGTGKQFF.

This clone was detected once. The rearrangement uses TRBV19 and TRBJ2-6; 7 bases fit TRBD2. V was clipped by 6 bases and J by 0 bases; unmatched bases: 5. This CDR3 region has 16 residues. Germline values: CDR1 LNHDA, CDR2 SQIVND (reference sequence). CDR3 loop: CASRSGADSGANVLTF. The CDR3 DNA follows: TGTGCCAGTAGGAGCGGGGCGGACTCTGGGGCCAACGTCCTGACTTTC.

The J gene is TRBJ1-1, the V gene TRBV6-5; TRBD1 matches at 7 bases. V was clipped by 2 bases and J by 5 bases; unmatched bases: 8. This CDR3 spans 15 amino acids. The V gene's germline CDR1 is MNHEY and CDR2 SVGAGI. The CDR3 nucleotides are TGTGCCAGCAGTTACATGTCGCAGGGGGAGACTGAAGCTTTCTTT. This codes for CASSYMSQGETEAFF.

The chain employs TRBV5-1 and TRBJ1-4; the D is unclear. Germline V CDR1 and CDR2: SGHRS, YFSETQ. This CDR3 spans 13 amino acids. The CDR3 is CATRVSVNEKLFF. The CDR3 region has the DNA TGCGCAACTCGGGTTTCGGTTAATGAAAAACTGTTTTTT.

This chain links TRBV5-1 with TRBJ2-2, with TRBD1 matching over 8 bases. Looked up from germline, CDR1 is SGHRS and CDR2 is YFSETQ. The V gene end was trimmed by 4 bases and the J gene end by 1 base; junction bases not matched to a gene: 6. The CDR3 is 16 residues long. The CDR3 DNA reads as TGCGCCAGCAGCCGATGGACAGGGTTGAACACCGGGGAGCTGTTTTTT. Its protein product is CASSRWTGLNTGELFF.

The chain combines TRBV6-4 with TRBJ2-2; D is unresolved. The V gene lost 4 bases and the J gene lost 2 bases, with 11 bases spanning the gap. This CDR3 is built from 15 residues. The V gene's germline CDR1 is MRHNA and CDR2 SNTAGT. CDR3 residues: CASSGSGQNTGELFF. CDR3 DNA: TGTGCCAGCAGTGGGTCAGGCCAAAACACCGGGGAGCTGTTTTTT.

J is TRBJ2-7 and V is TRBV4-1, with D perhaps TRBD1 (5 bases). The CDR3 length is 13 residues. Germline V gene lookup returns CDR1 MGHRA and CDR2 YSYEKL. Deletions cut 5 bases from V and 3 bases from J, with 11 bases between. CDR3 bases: TGCGCCAGCAGCATTACAGGAGACTACGAGCAGTACTTC. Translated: CASSITGDYEQYF.

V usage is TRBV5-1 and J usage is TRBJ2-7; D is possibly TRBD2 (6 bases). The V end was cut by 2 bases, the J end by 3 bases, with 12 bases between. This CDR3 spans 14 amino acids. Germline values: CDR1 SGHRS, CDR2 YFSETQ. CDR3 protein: CASSLTSNYYEQYF. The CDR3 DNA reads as TGCGCCAGCAGCTTAACTAGCAACTACTACGAGCAGTACTTC.

CDR3 nucleotides: TGTGCCAGCAGCTTCCCCGTGGGCCCCCCTTACAATGAGCAGTTCTTC. Translation: CASSFPVGPPYNEQFF. The chain is built from TRBV11-2 and TRBJ2-1; no clear D gene. Trimming removed 3 bases at V and 4 bases at J, with 16 bases between. This CDR3 comprises 16 residues. Germline lookup yields CDR1 SGHAT and CDR2 FQNNGV.

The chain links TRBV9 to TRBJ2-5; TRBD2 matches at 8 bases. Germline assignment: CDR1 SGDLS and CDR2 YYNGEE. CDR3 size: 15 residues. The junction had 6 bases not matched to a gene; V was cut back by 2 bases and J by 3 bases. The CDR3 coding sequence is TGTGCCAGCAGCGTGGCGGGAGGCTCGGAAGAGACCCAGTACTTC. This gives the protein CASSVAGGSEETQYF.

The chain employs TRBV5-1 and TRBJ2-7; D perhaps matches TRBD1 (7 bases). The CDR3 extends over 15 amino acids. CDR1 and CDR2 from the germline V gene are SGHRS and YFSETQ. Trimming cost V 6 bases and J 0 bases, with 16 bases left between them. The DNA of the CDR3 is TGCGCCAGCACCCCAGGGGGGACCGGCTCCTACGAGCAGTACTTC. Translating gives CASTPGGTGSYEQYF.

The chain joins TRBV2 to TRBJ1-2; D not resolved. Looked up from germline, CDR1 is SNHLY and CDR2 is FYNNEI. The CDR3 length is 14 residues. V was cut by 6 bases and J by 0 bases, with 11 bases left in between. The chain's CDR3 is CASSVDPPNYGYTF. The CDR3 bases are TGTGCCAGCAGCGTAGATCCACCTAACTATGGCTACACCTTC.

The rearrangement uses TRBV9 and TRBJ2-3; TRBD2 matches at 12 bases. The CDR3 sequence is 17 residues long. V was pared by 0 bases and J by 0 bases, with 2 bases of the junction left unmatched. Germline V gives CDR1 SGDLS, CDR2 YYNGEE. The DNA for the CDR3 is TGTGCCAGCAGCGTAGGGACTAGCGGGGATAGCACAGATACGCAGTATTTT. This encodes CASSVGTSGDSTDTQYF.

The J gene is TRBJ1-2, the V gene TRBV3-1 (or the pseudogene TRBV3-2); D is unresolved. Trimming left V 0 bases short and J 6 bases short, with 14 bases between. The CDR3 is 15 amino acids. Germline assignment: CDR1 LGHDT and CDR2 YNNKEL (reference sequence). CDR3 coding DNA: TGTGCCAGCAGCCAAGATTTTTTTATCGGGGATGGCTACACCTTC. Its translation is CASSQDFFIGDGYTF.

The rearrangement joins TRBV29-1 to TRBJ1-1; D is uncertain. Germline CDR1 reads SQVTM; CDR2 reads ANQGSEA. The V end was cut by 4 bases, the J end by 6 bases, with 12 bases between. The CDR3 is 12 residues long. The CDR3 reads CSVGPFGPEAFF. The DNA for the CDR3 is TGCAGCGTTGGGCCCTTTGGGCCTGAAGCTTTCTTT.

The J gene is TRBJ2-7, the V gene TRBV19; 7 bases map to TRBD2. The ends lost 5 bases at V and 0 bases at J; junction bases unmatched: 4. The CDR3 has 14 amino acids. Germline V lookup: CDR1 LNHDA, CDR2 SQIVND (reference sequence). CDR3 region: CASSLGLSSYEQYF. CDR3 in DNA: TGTGCCAGTAGTCTGGGACTATCCTCCTACGAGCAGTACTTC.

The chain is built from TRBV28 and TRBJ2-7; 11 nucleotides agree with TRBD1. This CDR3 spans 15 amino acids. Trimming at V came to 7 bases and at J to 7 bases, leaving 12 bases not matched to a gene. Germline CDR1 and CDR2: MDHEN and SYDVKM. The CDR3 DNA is TGTGCCAGCAACAGACCGGGACAGGGGGTGGGGGAGCAGTACTTC. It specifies CASNRPGQGVGEQYF.

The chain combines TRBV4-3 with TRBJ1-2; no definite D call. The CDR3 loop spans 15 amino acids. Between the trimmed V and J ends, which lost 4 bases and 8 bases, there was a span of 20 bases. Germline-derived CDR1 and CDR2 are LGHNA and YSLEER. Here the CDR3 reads CASSLHTQAAEGYTF. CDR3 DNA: TGCGCCAGCAGCCTACACACCCAGGCAGCAGAAGGCTACACCTTC.

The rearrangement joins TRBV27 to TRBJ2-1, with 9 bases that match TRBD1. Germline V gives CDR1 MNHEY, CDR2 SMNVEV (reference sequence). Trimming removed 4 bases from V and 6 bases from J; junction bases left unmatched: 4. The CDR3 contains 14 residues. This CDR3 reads CASSWGQGPNEQFF. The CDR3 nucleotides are TGTGCCAGCAGTTGGGGACAGGGCCCCAATGAGCAGTTCTTC.

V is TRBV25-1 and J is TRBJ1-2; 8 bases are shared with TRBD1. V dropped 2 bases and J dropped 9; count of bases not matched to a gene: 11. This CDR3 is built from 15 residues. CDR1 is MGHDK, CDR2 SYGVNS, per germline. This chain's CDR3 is CASSEPINTGGSYTF. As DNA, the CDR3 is TGTGCCAGCAGTGAACCTATTAATACAGGGGGAAGCTACACCTTC.

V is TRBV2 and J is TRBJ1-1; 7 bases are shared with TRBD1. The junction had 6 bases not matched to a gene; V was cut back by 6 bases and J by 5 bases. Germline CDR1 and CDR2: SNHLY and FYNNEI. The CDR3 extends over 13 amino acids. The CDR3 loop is CASSRDRKTEAFF. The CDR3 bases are TGTGCCAGCAGCCGGGACAGAAAAACTGAAGCTTTCTTT.

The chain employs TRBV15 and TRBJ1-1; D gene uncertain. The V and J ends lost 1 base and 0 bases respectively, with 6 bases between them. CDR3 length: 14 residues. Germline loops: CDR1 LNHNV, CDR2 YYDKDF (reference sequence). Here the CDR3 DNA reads TGTGCCACCAGCAGAGCGTTTTTGAACACTGAAGCTTTCTTT. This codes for CATSRAFLNTEAFF.

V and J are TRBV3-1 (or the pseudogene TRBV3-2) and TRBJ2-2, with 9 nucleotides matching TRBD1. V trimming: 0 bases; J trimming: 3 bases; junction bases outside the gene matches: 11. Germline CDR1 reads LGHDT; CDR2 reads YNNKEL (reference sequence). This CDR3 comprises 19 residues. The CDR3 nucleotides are TGTGCCAGCAGCCAAGAGCCCACAGCGACAGGGGGTTACACCGGGGAGCTGTTTTTT. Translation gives CASSQEPTATGGYTGELFF.

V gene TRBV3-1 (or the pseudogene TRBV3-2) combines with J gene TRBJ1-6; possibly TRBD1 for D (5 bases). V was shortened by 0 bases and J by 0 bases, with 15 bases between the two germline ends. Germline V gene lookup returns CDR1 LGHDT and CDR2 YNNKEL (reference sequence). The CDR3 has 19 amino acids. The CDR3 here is CASSQESGSRSSYNSPLHF. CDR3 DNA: TGTGCCAGCAGCCAAGAATCAGGGTCACGGAGCTCCTATAATTCACCCCTCCACTTT.